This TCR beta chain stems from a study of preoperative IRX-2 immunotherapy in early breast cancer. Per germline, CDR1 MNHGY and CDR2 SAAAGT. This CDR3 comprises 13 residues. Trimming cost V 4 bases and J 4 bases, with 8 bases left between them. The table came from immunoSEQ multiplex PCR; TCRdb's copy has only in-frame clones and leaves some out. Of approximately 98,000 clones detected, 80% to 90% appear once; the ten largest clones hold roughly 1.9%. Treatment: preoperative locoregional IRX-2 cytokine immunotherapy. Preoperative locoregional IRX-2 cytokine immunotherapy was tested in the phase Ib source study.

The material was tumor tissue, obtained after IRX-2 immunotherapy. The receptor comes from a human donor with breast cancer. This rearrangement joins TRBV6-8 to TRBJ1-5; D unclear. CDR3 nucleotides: TGTGCCAGCAGTTTGGACGCAAATCAGCCCCAGCATTTT. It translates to CASSLDANQPQHF.